This T cell receptor (beta chain) comes out of a study of blood T cell repertoires in COVID-19. This table comes from immunoSEQ multiplex PCR, and its TCRdb copy is limited to in-frame clones, with some not included. The top ten hold about 3% of the sample, which has 200,000 to 250,000 clones, roughly 81% seen once. Germline CDR1 is MNHEY and CDR2 is SVGAGI. The CDR3 spans 15 residues. V was pared by 5 bases and J by 4 bases, with 8 bases of the junction left unmatched. This clonotype was sampled from a man aged 45-60 years who had recovered from COVID-19. Input material: peripheral blood. The chain uses TRBV6-5 and TRBJ2-5; 9 bases map to TRBD1. The CDR3 bases are TGTGCCAGCAGTATACGCCGGGACAGGGTAGAGACCCAGTACTTC. It encodes CASSIRRDRVETQYF.